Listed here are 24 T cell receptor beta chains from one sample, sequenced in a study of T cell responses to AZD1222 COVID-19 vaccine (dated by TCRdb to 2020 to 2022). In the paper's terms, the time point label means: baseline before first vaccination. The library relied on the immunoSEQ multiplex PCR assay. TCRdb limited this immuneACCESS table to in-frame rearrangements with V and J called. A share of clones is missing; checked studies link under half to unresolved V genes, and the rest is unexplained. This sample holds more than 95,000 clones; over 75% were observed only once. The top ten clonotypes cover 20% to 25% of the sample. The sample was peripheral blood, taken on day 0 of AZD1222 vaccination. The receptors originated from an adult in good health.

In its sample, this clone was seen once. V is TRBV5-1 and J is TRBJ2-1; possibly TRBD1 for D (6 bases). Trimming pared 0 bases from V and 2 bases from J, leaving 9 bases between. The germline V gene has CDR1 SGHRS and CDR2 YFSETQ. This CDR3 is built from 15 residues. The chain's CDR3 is CASSLVAGAYNEQFF. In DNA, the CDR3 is TGCGCCAGCAGCTTGGTAGCAGGGGCCTACAATGAGCAGTTCTTC.

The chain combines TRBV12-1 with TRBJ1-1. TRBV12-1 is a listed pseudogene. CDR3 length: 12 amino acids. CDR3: CASSKDDTEAFF. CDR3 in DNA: TGTGCCAGCAGCAAGGACGACACTGAAGCTTTCTTT.

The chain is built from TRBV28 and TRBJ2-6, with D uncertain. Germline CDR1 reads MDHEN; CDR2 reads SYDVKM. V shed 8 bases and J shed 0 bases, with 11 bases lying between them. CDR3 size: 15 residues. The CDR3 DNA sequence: TGTGCCAGCTGGGCGGCAAGCTCTGGGGCCAACGTCCTGACTTTC. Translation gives CASWAASSGANVLTF.

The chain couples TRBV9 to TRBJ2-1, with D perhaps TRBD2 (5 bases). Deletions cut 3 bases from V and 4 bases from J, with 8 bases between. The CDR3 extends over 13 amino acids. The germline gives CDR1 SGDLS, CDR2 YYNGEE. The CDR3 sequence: CASSGGQYNEQFF. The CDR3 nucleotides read TGTGCCAGCAGCGGCGGGCAGTACAATGAGCAGTTCTTC.

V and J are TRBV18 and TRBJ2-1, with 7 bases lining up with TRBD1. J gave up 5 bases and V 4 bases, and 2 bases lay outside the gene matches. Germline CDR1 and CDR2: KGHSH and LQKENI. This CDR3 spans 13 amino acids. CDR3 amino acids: CASSRTGNNEQFF. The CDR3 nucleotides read TGTGCCAGCTCACGGACAGGAAACAATGAGCAGTTCTTC.

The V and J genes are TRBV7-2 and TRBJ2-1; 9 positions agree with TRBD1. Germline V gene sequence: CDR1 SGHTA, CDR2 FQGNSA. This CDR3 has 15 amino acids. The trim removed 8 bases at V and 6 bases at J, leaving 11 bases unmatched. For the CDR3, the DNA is TGTGCCAGCGCACAGGACAGGGGTTCATTCAATGAGCAGTTCTTC. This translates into CASAQDRGSFNEQFF.

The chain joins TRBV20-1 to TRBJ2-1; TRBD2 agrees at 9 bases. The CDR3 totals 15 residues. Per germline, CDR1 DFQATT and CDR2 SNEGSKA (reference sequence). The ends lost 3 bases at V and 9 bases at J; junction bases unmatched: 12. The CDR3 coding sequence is TGCAGTGCTAGTTGGCTCCAGCGGGGGGTTCTTGAGCAGTTCTTC. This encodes CSASWLQRGVLEQFF.

The CDR3 here is CAISAGTLSYEQYF. The DNA for the CDR3 is TGTGCCATCAGTGCGGGGACTCTCTCCTACGAGCAGTACTTC. The gene calls are TRBV10-3 and TRBJ2-7, with D perhaps TRBD2 (6 bases). The CDR3 spans 14 residues. Deletions cut 4 bases from V and 0 bases from J, with 10 bases between. Germline V gene sequence: CDR1 ENHRY, CDR2 SYGVKD.

CDR3 in DNA: TGCGCCAGCAGCTCCGGGACCCTGGGAGAAAAACTGTTTTTT. Residues: CASSSGTLGEKLFF. The chain combines TRBV5-1 with TRBJ1-4; TRBD1 might be the D (5 bases). V lost 3 bases to trimming and J lost 8 bases, with 14 bases between them. Germline V gives CDR1 SGHRS, CDR2 YFSETQ. The CDR3 extends over 14 amino acids.

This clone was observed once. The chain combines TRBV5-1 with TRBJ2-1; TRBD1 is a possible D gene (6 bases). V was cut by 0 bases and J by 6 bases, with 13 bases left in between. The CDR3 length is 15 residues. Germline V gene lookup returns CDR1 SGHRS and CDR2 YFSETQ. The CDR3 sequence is CASSLAQAGVNEQFF. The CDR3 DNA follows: TGCGCCAGCAGCTTGGCCCAGGCAGGGGTCAATGAGCAGTTCTTC.

The CDR3 DNA follows: TGTGCCAGCAGCTTAGGGACCAACAATCAGCCCCAGCATTTT. Translation: CASSLGTNNQPQHF. The chain employs TRBV7-8 and TRBJ1-5; the D is unclear. The germline V gene has CDR1 SGHVS and CDR2 FQNEAQ. CDR3 size: 14 residues. V was trimmed by 1 base and J by 3 bases, leaving 7 bases between them.

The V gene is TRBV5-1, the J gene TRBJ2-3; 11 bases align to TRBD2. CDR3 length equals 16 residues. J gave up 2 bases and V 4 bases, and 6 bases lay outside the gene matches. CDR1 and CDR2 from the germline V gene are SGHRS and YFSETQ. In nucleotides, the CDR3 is TGCGCCAGCAGCAAGGGGACTAGCGGACTCACAGATACGCAGTATTTT. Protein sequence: CASSKGTSGLTDTQYF. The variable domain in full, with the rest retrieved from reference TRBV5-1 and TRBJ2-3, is KAGVTQTPRYLIKTRGQQVTLSCSPISGHRSVSWYQQTPGQGLQFLFEYFSETQRNKGNFPGRFSGRQFSNSRSEMNVSTLELGDSALYLCASSKGTSGLTDTQYFGPGTRLTVL.

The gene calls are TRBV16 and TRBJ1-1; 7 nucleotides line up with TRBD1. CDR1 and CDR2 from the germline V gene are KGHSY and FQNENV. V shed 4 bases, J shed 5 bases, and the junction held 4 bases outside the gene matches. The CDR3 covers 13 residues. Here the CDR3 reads CASSPRQGTEAFF. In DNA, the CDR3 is TGTGCCAGCAGCCCACGACAGGGAACTGAAGCTTTCTTT. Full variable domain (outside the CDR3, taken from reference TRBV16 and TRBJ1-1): GEEVAQTPKHLVRGEGQKAKLYCAPIKGHSYVFWYQQVLKNEFKFLISFQNENVFDETGMPKERFSAKCLPNSPCSLEIQATKLEDSAVYFCASSPRQGTEAFFGQGTRLTVV.

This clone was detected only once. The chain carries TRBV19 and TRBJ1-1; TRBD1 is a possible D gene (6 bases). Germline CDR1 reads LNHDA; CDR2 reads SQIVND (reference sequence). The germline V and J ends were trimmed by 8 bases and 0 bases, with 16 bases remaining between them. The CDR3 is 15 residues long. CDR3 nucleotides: TGTGCCAGTCATATCGGGGGCTTACTGAACACTGAAGCTTTCTTT. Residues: CASHIGGLLNTEAFF. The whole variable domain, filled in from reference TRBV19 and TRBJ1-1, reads DGGITQSPKYLFRKEGQNVTLSCEQNLNHDAMYWYRQDPGQGLRLIYYSQIVNDFQKGDIAEGYSVSREKKESFPLTVTSAQKNPTAFYLCASHIGGLLNTEAFFGQGTRLTVV.

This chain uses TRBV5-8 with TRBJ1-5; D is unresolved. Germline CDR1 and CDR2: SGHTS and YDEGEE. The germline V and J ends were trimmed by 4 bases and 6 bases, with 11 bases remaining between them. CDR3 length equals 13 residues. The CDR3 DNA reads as TGTGCCAGCAGCAGAGTAAAGAGTCAGCCCCAGCATTTT. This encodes CASSRVKSQPQHF.

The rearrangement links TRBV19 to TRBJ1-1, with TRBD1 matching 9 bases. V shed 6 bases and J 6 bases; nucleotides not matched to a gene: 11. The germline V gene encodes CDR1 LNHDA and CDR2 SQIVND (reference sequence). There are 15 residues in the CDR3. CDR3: CASSRPGQGYPEAFF. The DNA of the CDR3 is TGTGCCAGTAGCCGACCGGGACAGGGCTACCCTGAAGCTTTCTTT.

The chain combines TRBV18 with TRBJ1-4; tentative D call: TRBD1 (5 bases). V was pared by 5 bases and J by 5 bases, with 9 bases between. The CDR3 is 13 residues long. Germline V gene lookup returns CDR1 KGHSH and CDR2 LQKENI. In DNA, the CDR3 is TGTGCCAGCTCAGAAGGGGCAAATGAAAAACTGTTTTTT. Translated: CASSEGANEKLFF.

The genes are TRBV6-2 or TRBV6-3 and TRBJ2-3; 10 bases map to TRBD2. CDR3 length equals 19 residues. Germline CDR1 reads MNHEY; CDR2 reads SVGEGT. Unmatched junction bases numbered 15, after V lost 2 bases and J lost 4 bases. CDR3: CASSYILASGSYPSDTQYF. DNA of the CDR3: TGTGCCAGCAGTTACATTCTCGCTAGCGGGAGTTATCCTTCAGATACGCAGTATTTT.

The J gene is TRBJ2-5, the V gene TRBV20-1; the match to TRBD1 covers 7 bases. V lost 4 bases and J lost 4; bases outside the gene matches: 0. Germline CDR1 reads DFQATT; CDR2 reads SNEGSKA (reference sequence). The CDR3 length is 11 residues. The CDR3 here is CSATGGETQYF. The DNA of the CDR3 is TGCAGTGCTACAGGGGGAGAGACCCAGTACTTC.

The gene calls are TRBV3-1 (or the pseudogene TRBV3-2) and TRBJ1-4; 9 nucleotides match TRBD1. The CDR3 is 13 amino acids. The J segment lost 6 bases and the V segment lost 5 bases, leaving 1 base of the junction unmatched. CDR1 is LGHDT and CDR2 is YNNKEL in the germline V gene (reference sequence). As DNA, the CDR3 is TGTGCCAGCAGCAGACAGGGGGATGAAAAACTGTTTTTT. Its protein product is CASSRQGDEKLFF.

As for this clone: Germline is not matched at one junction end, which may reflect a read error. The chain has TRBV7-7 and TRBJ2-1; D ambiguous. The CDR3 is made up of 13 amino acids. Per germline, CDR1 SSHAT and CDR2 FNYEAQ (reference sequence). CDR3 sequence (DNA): TGTGCTAGCAGCTTGAGCCTCTACAATGAGCAGTTCTTC. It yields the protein CASSLSLYNEQFF.

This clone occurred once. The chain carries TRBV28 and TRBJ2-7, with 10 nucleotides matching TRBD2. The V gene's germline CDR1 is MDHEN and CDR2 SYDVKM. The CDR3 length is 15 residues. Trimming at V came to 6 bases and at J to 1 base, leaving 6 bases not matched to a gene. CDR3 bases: TGTGCCAGCAGCGACGGACTAGCGGTTTCCTACGAGCAGTACTTC. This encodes CASSDGLAVSYEQYF.

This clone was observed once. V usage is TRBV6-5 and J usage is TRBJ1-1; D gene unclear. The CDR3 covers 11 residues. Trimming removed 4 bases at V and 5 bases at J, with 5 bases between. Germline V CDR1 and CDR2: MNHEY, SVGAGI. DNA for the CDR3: TGTGCCAGCAGTTCGGGGACTGAAGCTTTCTTT. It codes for CASSSGTEAFF.

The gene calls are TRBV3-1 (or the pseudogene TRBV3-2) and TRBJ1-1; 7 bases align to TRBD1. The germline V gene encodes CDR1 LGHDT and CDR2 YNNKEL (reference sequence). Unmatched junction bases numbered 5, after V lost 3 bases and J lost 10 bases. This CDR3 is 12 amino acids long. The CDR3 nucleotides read TGTGCCAGCAGCCACCAACAGGGGAGAGCTTTCTTT. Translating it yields CASSHQQGRAFF.